Included here is one TCR beta chain sequence, with context. In this sample, this clonotype turned up many times. Its antigen is still unknown. Base qualities are not at hand, and no much larger clone is one base apart. Trimming at the junction amounts to 4 bases on V and 2 bases on J, and the germline ends lie 11 bases apart. The CDR3 goes from the cysteine to the phenylalanine over 13 residues. The kept DNA is CDR3 alone, 39 bases in frame from the first base. Per the germline V gene, SQVTM is the CDR1 and ANQGSEA is the CDR2. The treatment or condition label, as the study defines it: allogeneic hematopoietic cell transplantation with graft depleted of TCRalphabeta T cells and CD19 B cells. Transplant recipients were children who received TCRalphabeta/CD19-depleted allogeneic hematopoietic cell grafts. Library preparation employed PCR. This sample was sequenced with an Illumina HiSeq 2500. TCR libraries were prepared with molecular barcoding, using unique molecular identifiers to normalize TCRbeta repertoire quantification. TCRdb's own reprocessing of the public reads used fastp at Q25 and MiXCR and kept productive beta chains. Each CDR3 protein appears once, grouped with its most common genes and DNA. The sample profile shows 450,000 to 600,000 distinct CDR3 sequences; 10% to 15% of them were found once. Together, the top ten hold around 2.2% of the sample.

The data were taken from a study of T-cell reconstitution after alpha-beta-depleted transplantation in children (dated by TCRdb to about 2016). In terms of the full investigation: T-cell immune reconstitution after TCRalphabeta/CD19-depleted allogeneic hematopoietic cell transplantation in children was quantitatively tracked in the study by means of TCR repertoire profiling.

The investigation overall reported the following: About two months after transplant, the apparently early recovery of alphabetaT-cell counts reportedly depended on just several hundred clones that had expanded rapidly and came from non-depleted graft cells. Over subsequent months, a decline in hyperexpanded clone frequencies was noted, and after one year, T-cell counts and TCRbeta diversity were mostly ascribed to newly produced T cells. In some patients, the high TCRbeta diversity seen at day 60 was put down to recipient T cells and intrathymic progenitors that had survived conditioning.

The material was PBMCs, mostly from graft donor cells, obtained 360 days after TCRalphabeta/CD19-depleted stem cell transplant. The rearrangement combines TRBV29-1 with TRBJ1-2; D gene: possibly TRBD1, on 5 matching bases. The clonotype was recovered from a male patient aged 10 to 17 who had a stem cell transplant for acute myeloid leukemia, so the T cells may come from the graft donor. The DNA sequence is as follows: TGCAGCGTTGGAGGGGTCATAAACTATGGCTACACCTTC. Its coded protein is CSVGGVINYGYTF.